Each of the 30 T cell receptor beta chains below was sequenced from the same sample in a study of blood T cell repertoires in COVID-19. Sequencing used immunoSEQ multiplex PCR; TCRdb keeps in-frame clones, though not all of them. The data show under 30,000 clones, 80% to 90% seen once. Sequenced: peripheral blood. The receptor set was obtained from a human donor in a cohort sampled during active COVID-19.

This chain links TRBV3-1 (or the pseudogene TRBV3-2) with TRBJ2-2; D remains ambiguous. Trimming removed 0 bases from V and 2 bases from J, with 7 bases in between. The CDR3 totals 15 residues. CDR1 and CDR2 (germline): LGHDT, YNNKEL (reference sequence). Written as DNA, the CDR3 is TGTGCCAGCAGCCAAGATCTGGCTAACACCGGGGAGCTGTTTTTT. It specifies CASSQDLANTGELFF.

This clone was detected only once. The rearrangement links TRBV30 to TRBJ2-7; 7 bases map to TRBD1. Germline V lookup: CDR1 GTSNPN, CDR2 SVGIG (reference sequence). This CDR3 has 14 amino acids. With 5 bases clipped from V and 1 base from J, the junction kept 8 bases outside the gene matches. The CDR3 loop reads CAWALQGRSYEQYF. For the CDR3, the DNA is TGTGCCTGGGCCCTACAGGGGCGATCCTACGAGCAGTACTTC.

This rearrangement joins TRBV19 to TRBJ1-3; D perhaps matches TRBD1 (6 bases). The CDR3 has 15 amino acids. V shed 5 bases and J shed 4 bases, with 15 bases lying between them. Germline V CDR1 and CDR2: LNHDA, SQIVND (reference sequence). CDR3 bases: TGTGCCAGTAGTCCCTCCAGGGGCGCCGGAAACACCATATATTTT. Translation gives CASSPSRGAGNTIYF.

V and J are TRBV6-5 and TRBJ2-7, with 8 bases that match TRBD1. Germline V gene sequence: CDR1 MNHEY, CDR2 SVGAGI. The CDR3 is made up of 14 amino acids. J gave up 6 bases and V 6 bases, and 10 bases lay outside the gene matches. CDR3 sequence (DNA): TGTGCCAGCAGATCGGACAGGGTATCCCTCGAGCAGTACTTC. Its protein is CASRSDRVSLEQYF.

The rearrangement uses TRBV4-1 and TRBJ1-4; 7 nucleotides match TRBD1. J lost 7 bases, V lost 2 bases, and 16 bases had no gene match. The CDR3 contains 18 residues. CDR1 and CDR2 (germline): MGHRA, YSYEKL. CDR3 in amino acids: CASSQQGGQRGRTEKLFF. DNA of the CDR3: TGCGCCAGCAGCCAACAAGGGGGCCAACGAGGTAGAACTGAAAAACTGTTTTTT.

This clone was observed a handful of times. This chain uses TRBV15 with TRBJ2-3; the D gene is possibly TRBD2 (5 bases). The germline V gene encodes CDR1 LNHNV and CDR2 YYDKDF (reference sequence). The CDR3 has 17 residues. V was shortened by 0 bases and J by 1 base, with 14 bases between the two germline ends. The CDR3 here is CATSRDLPGSGTDTQYF. The CDR3 nucleotides are TGTGCCACCAGCAGAGATCTCCCGGGAAGTGGCACAGATACGCAGTATTTT.

This chain joins TRBV19 and TRBJ2-6; D perhaps matches TRBD1 (5 bases). The CDR3 contains 21 residues. The germline CDR1 and CDR2 sequences are LNHDA and SQIVND (reference sequence). With 5 bases removed from V and 0 bases from J, the gap between germline ends came to 26 bases. This chain's CDR3 is CASSLKRQLPIKSSGANVLTF. In nucleotides, the CDR3 is TGTGCCAGTAGTCTGAAAAGACAGCTACCAATTAAGAGCTCTGGGGCCAACGTCCTGACTTTC.

The chain has TRBV28 and TRBJ1-2, with 10 bases identical to TRBD1. Trimming took 9 bases from V and 5 from J; bases not matched to a gene: 6. Germline lookup yields CDR1 MDHEN and CDR2 SYDVKM. The CDR3 totals 13 residues. The CDR3 protein is CASRGDRGYGYTF. The CDR3 nucleotides are TGTGCCAGTCGGGGGGACAGGGGTTATGGCTACACCTTC.

This chain connects TRBV7-2 to TRBJ2-5, with D unclear. The CDR3 consists of 16 residues. The ends were cut back, 1 base at V and 1 base at J, with 13 bases in the middle. The germline V gene has CDR1 SGHTA and CDR2 FQGNSA. The CDR3: CASSLVPGLGQETQYF. In nucleotides, the CDR3 is TGTGCCAGCAGCTTAGTACCGGGTCTGGGCCAAGAGACCCAGTACTTC.

This clone was recorded only once. J is TRBJ1-1 and V is TRBV19; TRBD1 matches 9 bases. The CDR3 has 15 amino acids. The V and J ends lost 7 bases and 1 base, in that order; junction bases with no gene match: 7. The germline V gene has CDR1 LNHDA and CDR2 SQIVND (reference sequence). The CDR3 nucleotides read TGTGCCAGTAAAATACAGGGGGCCCAGAACACTGAAGCTTTCTTT. Its translation is CASKIQGAQNTEAFF.

Written as DNA, the CDR3 is TGTGCCAGCAGTCCCCGGGGTACTACTAGCACAGATACGCAGTATTTT. This gives the protein CASSPRGTTSTDTQYF. The rearrangement links TRBV28 to TRBJ2-3; possible D gene TRBD2, 5 bases. CDR3 length: 16 residues. Germline CDR1 is MDHEN and CDR2 is SYDVKM. Trimming removed 5 bases from V and 0 bases from J, with 15 bases in between. Based on the CDR3 plus reference TRBV28 and TRBJ2-3, the full variable domain is DVKVTQSSRYLVKRTGEKVFLECVQDMDHENMFWYRQDPGLGLRLIYFSYDVKMKEKGDIPEGYSVSREKKERFSLILESASTNQTSMYLCASSPRGTTSTDTQYFGPGTRLTVL.

This clone was observed once. The chain links TRBV2 to TRBJ2-1; 8 bases fit TRBD2. The CDR3 length is 14 residues. The V gene's germline CDR1 is SNHLY and CDR2 FYNNEI. V shed 5 bases and J 7 bases; nucleotides not matched to a gene: 7. The CDR3 here is CASSPGGRWNEQFF. The CDR3 DNA sequence: TGTGCCAGCAGTCCGGGAGGGAGGTGGAATGAGCAGTTCTTC.

This clone was found a few times. This chain links TRBV6-2 or TRBV6-3 with TRBJ1-2; D not certain. This CDR3 has 13 residues. The germline V gene has CDR1 MNHEY and CDR2 SVGEGT. Trimming took off 0 bases at V and 8 bases at J, with 10 bases between the two ends. The CDR3 region has the DNA TGTGCCAGCAGTTACTCGTCCGGGAGCGGCTACACCTTC. This sequence encodes CASSYSSGSGYTF.

This chain connects TRBV15 to TRBJ2-5; TRBD1 aligns across 8 bases. The trim removed 1 base at V and 5 bases at J, leaving 6 bases unmatched. The CDR3 is 15 residues long. Germline loops: CDR1 LNHNV, CDR2 YYDKDF (reference sequence). CDR3 amino acids: CATSRATGAWETQYF. In DNA, the CDR3 is TGTGCCACCAGCAGAGCGACAGGGGCTTGGGAGACCCAGTACTTC.

The rearrangement joins TRBV24-1 to TRBJ2-1; 8 positions match TRBD1. J lost 8 bases, V lost 3 bases, and 11 bases had no gene match. The CDR3 covers 16 residues. Germline V gene lookup returns CDR1 KGHDR and CDR2 SFDVKD. The CDR3 loop is CATSDATGTQGDEQFF. CDR3 in DNA: TGTGCCACCAGTGATGCAACCGGGACACAGGGGGATGAGCAGTTCTTC.

The chain has TRBV5-6 and TRBJ2-7; 8 bases match TRBD1. CDR3 length equals 16 residues. Germline trimming cut 3 bases from V and 7 bases from J; bases unmatched to any gene: 15. Germline V gene data show CDR1 as SGHDT and CDR2 as YYEEEE. CDR3 in DNA: TGTGCCAGCAGCTCCCGGCACAGGGGGAGAGGGTGGGAGCAGTACTTC. Amino acids: CASSSRHRGRGWEQYF.

CDR3 amino acids: CASSVSGGYNEQFF. CDR3 sequence (DNA): TGTGCCAGCAGCGTAAGCGGGGGGTACAATGAGCAGTTCTTC. This chain joins TRBV9 and TRBJ2-1; 9 bases are a match to TRBD2. CDR1 SGDLS and CDR2 YYNGEE come from the germline V gene. V lost 1 base and J lost 4; bases outside the gene matches: 0. CDR3 size: 14 residues.

There are a few counts of this clone. The chain couples TRBV7-2 to TRBJ2-2; D perhaps matches TRBD1 (5 bases). The germline V gene has CDR1 SGHTA and CDR2 FQGNSA. The CDR3 runs to 14 residues. V was trimmed by 2 bases and J by 1 base, leaving 5 bases between them. CDR3 in DNA: TGTGCCAGCAGCTTAACAGGGAACACCGGGGAGCTGTTTTTT. As protein: CASSLTGNTGELFF.

The genes are TRBV4-1 and TRBJ2-5; the match to TRBD2 covers 12 bases. The germline V gene has CDR1 MGHRA and CDR2 YSYEKL. This CDR3 comprises 18 residues. V gave up 0 bases and J gave up 2 bases; unmatched junction bases: 7. Written as DNA, the CDR3 is TGCGCCAGCAGCCAAGAACTACTAGCGGGGGGCCTACAAGAGACCCAGTACTTC. Amino acids: CASSQELLAGGLQETQYF.

The CDR3 coding sequence is TGTGCCAGCGCCCTTCAGGCAGGGGCCCCCTACGAGCAGTACTTC. Its translation is CASALQAGAPYEQYF. V and J are TRBV6-5 and TRBJ2-7, with D possibly TRBD1 on 6 matching bases. The CDR3 is 15 amino acids. Germline V gene lookup returns CDR1 MNHEY and CDR2 SVGAGI. V was trimmed by 8 bases and J by 2 bases, leaving 19 bases between them.

The chain couples TRBV6-5 to TRBJ1-1, with 10 bases identical to TRBD1. Germline V gene sequence: CDR1 MNHEY, CDR2 SVGAGI. The CDR3 is 15 amino acids. Losses at the gene ends were 5 bases for V and 2 bases for J; bases not matched to a gene: 5. The CDR3 here is CASSQRDRGNTEAFF. In nucleotides, the CDR3 is TGTGCCAGCAGTCAAAGGGACAGGGGAAACACTGAAGCTTTCTTT.

The rearrangement uses TRBV15 and TRBJ1-1; TRBD1 matches at 7 bases. V trimming: 4 bases; J trimming: 1 base; junction bases outside the gene matches: 9. The CDR3 spans 16 residues. The V gene's germline CDR1 is LNHNV and CDR2 YYDKDF (reference sequence). The CDR3 protein is CATSTRDRITNTEAFF. CDR3 coding DNA: TGTGCCACCAGCACCCGGGACAGAATTACGAACACTGAAGCTTTCTTT.

This clone was detected only a few times. The chain links TRBV9 to TRBJ1-6; the D gene is possibly TRBD1 (5 bases). The V and J ends lost 4 bases and 6 bases respectively, with 14 bases between them. The CDR3 has 15 amino acids. Germline loops: CDR1 SGDLS, CDR2 YYNGEE. The DNA of the CDR3 is TGTGCCAGCAGCCCTAGTAGGGGCCCTAATTCACCCCTCCACTTT. This codes for CASSPSRGPNSPLHF.

J is TRBJ2-7 and V is TRBV11-3, with a weak D call TRBD2 (5 bases). Deletions cut 6 bases from V and 6 bases from J, with 9 bases between. CDR1 is SGHNT, CDR2 YENEEA, per germline. This CDR3 contains 11 residues. CDR3 in DNA: TGTGCCAGCAGGCCCCGGGGCGAGCAGTACTTC. Translated: CASRPRGEQYF.

The chain recombines TRBV3-1 (or the pseudogene TRBV3-2) with TRBJ1-4; maybe TRBD1 (6 bases). The V end lost 0 bases, the J end lost 7 bases, and 12 bases lay between the germline ends. There are 15 residues in the CDR3. The V gene's germline CDR1 is LGHDT and CDR2 YNNKEL (reference sequence). The CDR3 sequence: CASSQDPGVGEKLFF. CDR3 DNA: TGTGCCAGCAGCCAAGATCCAGGGGTAGGTGAAAAACTGTTTTTT.

The gene calls are TRBV10-3 and TRBJ2-7; D unresolved. Germline assignment: CDR1 ENHRY and CDR2 SYGVKD. Trimming took 10 bases from V and 4 from J, leaving 14 bases between them. This CDR3 contains 12 residues. The DNA of the CDR3 is TGTGCCACCAGCCCCGGGTCATACGAGCAGTACTTC. This encodes CATSPGSYEQYF.

This clone has a single count. CDR3 residues: CASSEEQGQETQYF. The CDR3 nucleotides read TGTGCCAGCTCTGAAGAACAGGGGCAAGAGACCCAGTACTTC. The chain recombines TRBV2 with TRBJ2-5; 7 bases are a match to TRBD1. This CDR3 spans 14 amino acids. Germline loops: CDR1 SNHLY, CDR2 FYNNEI. V lost 8 bases and J lost 2; bases outside the gene matches: 8.

This chain uses TRBV6-1 with TRBJ1-5; the match to TRBD1 covers 7 bases. The CDR3 is 18 residues long. V lost 4 bases, J lost 4 bases, and 16 bases stayed unmatched. Looked up from germline, CDR1 is MNHNS and CDR2 is SASEGT. The CDR3 bases are TGTGCCAGCAGTGGAGGAGGGGGCTCAGGTGGTCGTAATCAGCCCCAGCATTTT. It translates to CASSGGGGSGGRNQPQHF.

This rearrangement joins TRBV12-5 to TRBJ1-3; 9 nucleotides match TRBD1. This CDR3 spans 20 amino acids. The germline gives CDR1 LGHNT, CDR2 FRNRAP. Unmatched junction bases numbered 19, after V lost 5 bases and J lost 2 bases. The CDR3 DNA is TGTGCTAGTGGTCTTTGGCCGGGACAGGGATACCAAGGTCCTGGAAACACCATATATTTT. It encodes CASGLWPGQGYQGPGNTIYF.

The chain uses TRBV20-1 and TRBJ2-1; the match to TRBD2 covers 13 bases. With V trimmed by 3 bases and J by 3 bases, 2 bases remained unmatched. Germline CDR1 DFQATT, CDR2 SNEGSKA (reference sequence). The CDR3 consists of 15 residues. DNA of the CDR3: TGCAGTGCTAGTGGACTAGCGGGGGTCTACAATGAGCAGTTCTTC. This translates into CSASGLAGVYNEQFF.